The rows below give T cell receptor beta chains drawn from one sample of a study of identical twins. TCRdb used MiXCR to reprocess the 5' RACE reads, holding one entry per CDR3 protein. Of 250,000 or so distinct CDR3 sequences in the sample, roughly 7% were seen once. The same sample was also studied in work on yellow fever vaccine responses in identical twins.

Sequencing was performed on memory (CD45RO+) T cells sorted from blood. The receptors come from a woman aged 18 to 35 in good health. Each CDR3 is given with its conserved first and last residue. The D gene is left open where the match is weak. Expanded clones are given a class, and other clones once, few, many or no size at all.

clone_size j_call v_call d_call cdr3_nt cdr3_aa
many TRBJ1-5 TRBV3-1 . TGTGCCAGCAGCCTTGGCCACGATCAGCCCCAGCATTTT CASSLGHDQPQHF
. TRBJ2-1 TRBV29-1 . TGCAGCGTTCCACAGGGCCGTCTCGACAATGAGCAGTTCTTC CSVPQGRLDNEQFF
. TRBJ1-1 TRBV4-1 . TGCGCCAGCAGCCCTTGGGGGAGCGGAACTGAAGCTTTCTTT CASSPWGSGTEAFF
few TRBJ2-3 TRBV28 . TGTGCCAGCAGTTTTGCCCCGGGGGGCGGGACAGATACGCAGTATTTT CASSFAPGGGTDTQYF
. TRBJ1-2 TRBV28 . TGTGCCAGCAGTTTCAATTGGGGCTACACCTTC CASSFNWGYTF
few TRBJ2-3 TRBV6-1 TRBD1 TGTGCCAGCAGTCGGGACAGGGGTAGGGATACGCAGTATTTT CASSRDRGRDTQYF
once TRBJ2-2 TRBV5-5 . TGTGCCAGCAGCTTGAGCCACTTGTACACCGGGGAGCTGTTTTTT CASSLSHLYTGELFF
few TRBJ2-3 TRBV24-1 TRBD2 TGTGCCACCAGTGATTTGAGCGGGGGGGCTGGTGGAGATACGCAGTATTTT CATSDLSGGAGGDTQYF
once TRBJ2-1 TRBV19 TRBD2 TGTGCCAGTACCCTGACTAGCGGGACCCCCTCGTTCTTC CASTLTSGTPSFF
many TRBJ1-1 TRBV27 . TGTGCCAGCAGTTTGGACGTTAACTTGAACACTGAAGCTTTCTTT CASSLDVNLNTEAFF
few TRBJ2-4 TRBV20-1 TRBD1 TGCAGTGCTAGTACGACAGGGGGACTAAACATTCAGTACTTC CSASTTGGLNIQYF
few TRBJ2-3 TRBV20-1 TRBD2 TGCAGTGCAATCACTAGCGGTAGCACGGGTACGCAGTATTTT CSAITSGSTGTQYF
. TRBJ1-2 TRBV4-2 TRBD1 TGTGCCAGCAGCCAAGATTCTAGCCAGGGGGCTATTCGGGGCTACACCTTC CASSQDSSQGAIRGYTF
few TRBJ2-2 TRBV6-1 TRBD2 TGTGCCAGCAGTGAAGGCTGGGAGGGCTCGAATGGGGAGCTGTTTTTT CASSEGWEGSNGELFF
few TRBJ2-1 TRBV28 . TGTGCCAGCAACCCCGGACGTCGCAAGGCAGGCAATGAGCAGTTCTTC CASNPGRRKAGNEQFF
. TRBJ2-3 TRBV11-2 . TGTGCCAGCAGCTTAGTTTCAGGACAGCTCACAGATACGCAGTATTTT CASSLVSGQLTDTQYF
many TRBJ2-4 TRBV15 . TGTGCCACCAGCAGAGGGCAAGTCAAAAACATTCAGTACTTC CATSRGQVKNIQYF
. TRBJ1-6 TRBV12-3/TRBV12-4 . TGTGCCAGCACCCCGGGATTTAATTCACCCCTCCACTTT CASTPGFNSPLHF
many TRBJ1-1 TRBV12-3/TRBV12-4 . TGTGCCAGCAGTACCCCAGGCGCGAACACTGAAGCTTTCTTT CASSTPGANTEAFF
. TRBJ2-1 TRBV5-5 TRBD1 TGTGCCAGCAGCTTCTCGGGACAGTTATACAATGAGCAGTTCTTC CASSFSGQLYNEQFF
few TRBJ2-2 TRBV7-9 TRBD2 TGTGCCAGCAGCTTTCTAGCGGCTAACACCGGGGAGCTGTTTTTT CASSFLAANTGELFF
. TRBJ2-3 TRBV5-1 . TGCGCCAGCAGCAAATCCGGGACTTCTTACCGAGGGGGCACAGATACGCAGTATTTT CASSKSGTSYRGGTDTQYF
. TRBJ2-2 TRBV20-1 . TGCTGCGCTAACGTCGGGGGCCGGAACACCGGGGAGCTGTTTTTT CCANVGGRNTGELFF
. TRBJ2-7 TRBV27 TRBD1 TGTGCCAGCAGTTTGGACAGGCGATACGAGCAGTACTTC CASSLDRRYEQYF
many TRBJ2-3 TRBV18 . TGTGCCAGCTCACGACTCTCCACAGATACGCAGTATTTT CASSRLSTDTQYF
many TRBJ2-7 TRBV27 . TGTGCCAGCATGTTAGTCTCCGGGACTGGCTCGGGGGAGCAGTACTTC CASMLVSGTGSGEQYF
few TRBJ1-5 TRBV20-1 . TGCAGTGCTAGTAGAGGATTGGCGGGAAGCAATCAGCCCCAGCATTTT CSASRGLAGSNQPQHF
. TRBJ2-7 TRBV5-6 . TGTGCCAGCAGCTCGGCGGGTAGAAACCCCTACGAGCAGTACTTC CASSSAGRNPYEQYF
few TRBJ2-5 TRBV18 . TGTGCCAGCTCACCTCGAGACCCCCCGGGGACCCAGTACTTC CASSPRDPPGTQYF
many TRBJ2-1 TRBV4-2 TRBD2 TGTGCCAGCAGCCAAGCTAGGACTAGCGGGAGTCAACGAAATGAGCAGTTCTTC CASSQARTSGSQRNEQFF